The next 27 T cell receptor beta chains were all read from a single sample in a study of blood T cells in healthy people across ages. A sample-barcoded 5' primer and a J-beta primer mix were used in a second PCR of about 7 to 11 cycles. TCRdb redid the calling of the 5' RACE reads with MiXCR, one entry per CDR3 protein. The profile shows hundreds of thousands of distinct CDR3 sequences, 35% to 50% of them singletons. What was sequenced was blood. The receptors here all came from a man aged 80 or over in good health.

This clonotype occurred many times. The chain recombines TRBV12-3 or TRBV12-4 with TRBJ2-3; 7 nucleotides align to TRBD2. After removal of 8 bases from V and 1 base from J, the junction contained 12 bases not matched to a gene. The CDR3 covers 16 residues. CDR3 sequence: CASPPLGAGGTDTQYF. Here the CDR3 DNA reads TGTGCCAGCCCCCCCCTCGGGGCGGGGGGCACAGATACGCAGTATTTT.

In its sample, this clonotype was seen a few times. This chain uses TRBV3-1 with TRBJ2-3; 7 nucleotides line up with TRBD2. J lost 3 bases, V lost 3 bases, and 6 bases had no gene match. This CDR3 region has 15 residues. The V gene's germline CDR1 is LGHDT and CDR2 YNNKEL (reference sequence). The CDR3 here is CASSHRAGATDTQYF. The DNA for the CDR3 is TGTGCCAGCAGCCATCGGGCGGGAGCTACAGATACGCAGTATTTT.

In its sample, this clonotype was seen once. This chain joins TRBV6-5 and TRBJ1-5; possibly TRBD1 for D (5 bases). The CDR3 has 15 amino acids. From germline, CDR1 is MNHEY and CDR2 SVGAGI. V was shortened by 0 bases and J by 2 bases, with 8 bases between the two germline ends. DNA for the CDR3: TGTGCCAGCAGTTACTCGAGGGGAGGCAATCAGCCCCAGCATTTT. Its protein is CASSYSRGGNQPQHF.

This chain links TRBV13 with TRBJ1-6, with D maybe TRBD1 (6 bases). The germline gives CDR1 PRHDT, CDR2 FYEKMQ (reference sequence). Trimming left V 0 bases short and J 4 bases short, with 16 bases between. CDR3 length: 18 amino acids. CDR3 nucleotide sequence: TGTGCCAGCAGCTTAGGCACAGGGAGATCAACATATAATTCACCCCTCCACTTT. Its translation is CASSLGTGRSTYNSPLHF.

Notes on this clonotype: This could be a read error, since a much larger clone is one nucleotide away. In DNA form, the CDR3 reads TGTGCCAGCAGCCGAGGGACTGCTCCCCAAGAGACCCAGTACTTC. Translated, it gives CASSRGTAPQETQYF. The J gene is TRBJ2-5, the V gene TRBV9; TRBD2 might be the D (6 bases). The V gene lost 4 bases and the J gene lost 1 base, with 14 bases spanning the gap. The CDR3 has 15 residues. Germline CDR1 is SGDLS and CDR2 is YYNGEE.

The genes are TRBV5-1 and TRBJ1-4; TRBD1 aligns across 10 bases. The CDR3 is 15 amino acids. Unmatched junction bases numbered 7, after V lost 3 bases and J lost 8 bases. The germline CDR1 and CDR2 sequences are SGHRS and YFSETQ. CDR3 sequence reads: CASSYRTGGEEKLFF. For the CDR3, the DNA is TGCGCCAGCAGCTACCGGACAGGGGGAGAAGAAAAACTGTTTTTT.

This clonotype turned up a few times. The rearrangement uses TRBV6-2 or TRBV6-3 and TRBJ2-7; either TRBD1 or TRBD2 may supply D (5 bases each). This CDR3 is 14 amino acids long. Between the trimmed V and J ends, which lost 6 bases and 0 bases, there was a span of 12 bases. The germline gives CDR1 MNHEY, CDR2 SVGEGT. CDR3 region: CASSRDESSYEQYF. The CDR3 nucleotides read TGTGCCAGCAGCCGGGACGAGAGCTCCTACGAGCAGTACTTC.

V usage is TRBV7-8 and J usage is TRBJ2-1; 9 bases map to TRBD2. The assigned J gene may be wrong: the sequence end matches TRBJ2-7 better. Germline CDR1 SGHVS, CDR2 FQNEAQ. The CDR3 covers 16 residues. The CDR3 nucleotides read TGTGCCAGCAGCTTAGGGGGTAGCGGGAGTAGGTACGAGCAGTACTTC. Translated: CASSLGGSGSRYEQYF.

The CDR3 DNA sequence: TGTGCCAGCAGTTACGGGGGAGGCCTCGCGCCCCAGCATTTT. Protein: CASSYGGGLAPQHF. The V and J genes are TRBV6-2 or TRBV6-3 and TRBJ1-5; a weak D match, TRBD1 (5 bases). Between the trimmed V and J ends, which lost 2 bases and 9 bases, there was a span of 14 bases. CDR1 and CDR2 (germline): MNHEY, SVGEGT. The CDR3 spans 14 residues.

This clonotype was counted ten times or more. The chain employs TRBV6-6 and TRBJ2-1; TRBD2 matches 8 bases. Trimming took 5 bases from V and 5 from J; bases not matched to a gene: 11. The CDR3 extends over 16 amino acids. Germline-derived CDR1 and CDR2 are MNHNY and SVGAGI (reference sequence). The CDR3 loop reads CASSGGTSDGDNEQFF. The DNA for the CDR3 is TGTGCCAGCAGTGGCGGGACTAGTGATGGCGACAATGAGCAGTTCTTC.

The V gene is TRBV20-1, the J gene TRBJ2-5, with 7 bases fitting TRBD1. V lost 1 base to trimming and J lost 3 bases; unmatched junction nucleotides: 5. This CDR3 contains 14 residues. The germline V gene has CDR1 DFQATT and CDR2 SNEGSKA (reference sequence). CDR3 DNA: TGCAGTGCTAGAGTAGGGACAGCCGAAGAGACCCAGTACTTC. It yields the protein CSARVGTAEETQYF.

The chain uses TRBV25-1 and TRBJ1-5; 7 nucleotides align to TRBD1. CDR1 is MGHDK, CDR2 SYGVNS, per germline. The CDR3 is 14 residues long. Losses at the gene ends were 6 bases for V and 7 bases for J; bases not matched to a gene: 9. The CDR3 loop reads CASRETGIDQPQHF. DNA of the CDR3: TGTGCCAGCAGGGAGACAGGGATCGACCAGCCCCAGCATTTT.

The J gene is TRBJ2-7, the V gene TRBV7-2; 12 bases line up with TRBD2. CDR1 and CDR2 from the germline V gene are SGHTA and FQGNSA. J lost 3 bases, V lost 4 bases, and 7 bases had no gene match. This CDR3 has 16 amino acids. This CDR3 is CASSSLTSGRRYEQYF. The CDR3 DNA reads TGTGCCAGCAGCTCACTCACTAGCGGGAGGCGCTACGAGCAGTACTTC.

This clonotype appeared a single time. The gene calls are TRBV4-3 and TRBJ2-2; 8 positions match TRBD2. With V trimmed by 2 bases and J by 6 bases, 8 bases remained unmatched. The germline V gene encodes CDR1 LGHNA and CDR2 YSLEER. The CDR3 has 16 amino acids. CDR3 in amino acids: CASSQWGTRSPGELFF. The CDR3 DNA sequence: TGCGCCAGCAGCCAATGGGGGACTAGGAGCCCCGGGGAGCTGTTTTTT.

The chain joins TRBV5-1 to TRBJ2-1; possible D gene TRBD1, 6 bases. Looked up from germline, CDR1 is SGHRS and CDR2 is YFSETQ. Trimming took off 2 bases at V and 6 bases at J, with 15 bases between the two ends. This CDR3 has 15 residues. This CDR3 is CASSLIVAGANEQFF. CDR3 in DNA: TGCGCCAGCAGCTTAATTGTGGCAGGGGCCAATGAGCAGTTCTTC.

This clonotype turned up a few times. The J gene is TRBJ2-3, the V gene TRBV25-1; D ambiguous. CDR3 length: 15 amino acids. The germline gives CDR1 MGHDK, CDR2 SYGVNS. Trimming pared 4 bases from V and 1 base from J, leaving 12 bases between. CDR3 bases: TGTGCCAGCAGTGCCAGCTCCGTGGGCACAGATACGCAGTATTTT. It is translated as CASSASSVGTDTQYF.

This clonotype was seen more than once but under ten times. The chain carries TRBV29-1 and TRBJ2-1; D uncertain. The V end lost 1 base, the J end lost 8 bases, and 15 bases lay between the germline ends. Germline loops: CDR1 SQVTM, CDR2 ANQGSEA. The CDR3 has 14 amino acids. For the CDR3, the DNA is TGCAGCGTTGAAGGTTATAAAGGGATCGATGAGCAGTTCTTC. This sequence encodes CSVEGYKGIDEQFF.

Note on this clonotype: Since a much larger clone is just one base distant, this may be a read error. This chain joins TRBV6-5 and TRBJ2-1; D possibly uses TRBD1 or TRBD2 (5 bases each). From germline, CDR1 is MNHEY and CDR2 SVGAGI. V lost 3 bases, J lost 3 bases, and 12 bases lay in between. This CDR3 comprises 15 residues. The CDR3 bases are TGTGCCAGCAGTTATTCTAAGGGGAGCTACAATGAGCAGTTCTTC. This gives the protein CASSYSKGSYNEQFF.

This clonotype was found a few times. This chain joins TRBV9 and TRBJ2-3; no firm D call. Deletions cut 0 bases from V and 5 bases from J, with 4 bases between. This CDR3 contains 12 residues. Germline lookup yields CDR1 SGDLS and CDR2 YYNGEE. CDR3 DNA sequence: TGTGCCAGCAGCGTAGATATAGATACGCAGTATTTT. It yields the protein CASSVDIDTQYF.

This clonotype has more than one count but fewer than ten. V and J are TRBV20-1 and TRBJ2-7; no firm D call. The ends were cut back, 6 bases at V and 1 base at J, with 13 bases in the middle. The germline V gene has CDR1 DFQATT and CDR2 SNEGSKA (reference sequence). The CDR3 is 13 amino acids. Here the CDR3 DNA reads TGCAGTGCCACGGGCGCCCAGTCCTACGAGCAGTACTTC. This translates into CSATGAQSYEQYF.

The chain links TRBV7-3 to TRBJ2-2, with 11 bases fitting TRBD1. V shed 5 bases, J shed 4 bases, and the junction held 6 bases outside the gene matches. The germline gives CDR1 SGHTA, CDR2 FQGTGA. The length of the CDR3 is 16 residues. DNA for the CDR3: TGTGCCAGCAGCCAGACCGGGACAGGGGGCACCGGGGAGCTGTTTTTT. This codes for CASSQTGTGGTGELFF.

This clonotype turned up a few times. The chain combines TRBV20-1 with TRBJ2-5, with D uncertain. TRBJ2-7 matches the DNA end more closely, so the J call is doubtful. The CDR3 contains 15 residues. Germline V gives CDR1 DFQATT, CDR2 SNEGSKA (reference sequence). CDR3 protein: CSAREEGPRRHEQYF. DNA of the CDR3: TGCAGTGCTAGAGAGGAAGGTCCCCGCAGGCACGAGCAGTACTTC.

The sample holds a few counts of this clonotype. The chain uses TRBV4-3 and TRBJ2-3; D gene unclear. The germline CDR1 and CDR2 sequences are LGHNA and YSLEER. V lost 3 bases and J lost 10, with 20 bases in between. The CDR3 sequence is 15 residues long. The CDR3 loop is CASSQRPRNFLPQYF. CDR3 bases: TGCGCCAGCAGCCAGAGGCCGAGAAACTTCCTTCCGCAGTATTTT.

Only a few counts were recorded for this clonotype. V usage is TRBV6-2 or TRBV6-3 and J usage is TRBJ2-3, with D unresolved. The ends were cut back, 2 bases at V and 2 bases at J, with 17 bases in the middle. This CDR3 is built from 17 residues. The V gene's germline CDR1 is MNHEY and CDR2 SVGEGT. CDR3 sequence: CASSYSVAGAYTDTQYF. CDR3 coding DNA: TGTGCCAGCAGTTACAGTGTGGCAGGAGCATACACAGATACGCAGTATTTT.

In this sample, this clonotype turned up a few times. The V gene is TRBV19, the J gene TRBJ1-4, with D perhaps TRBD1 (6 bases). CDR3 length equals 15 residues. Trimming took off 7 bases at V and 8 bases at J, with 20 bases between the two ends. The germline V gene encodes CDR1 LNHDA and CDR2 SQIVND (reference sequence). The CDR3 loop is CASTSNGGLGEKLFF. The CDR3 nucleotides are TGTGCCAGTACCTCAAACGGGGGCTTAGGCGAAAAACTGTTTTTT.

The chain carries TRBV6-2 or TRBV6-3 and TRBJ1-2, with a tentative D call TRBD1 (5 bases). V was cut by 5 bases and J by 4 bases, with 8 bases left in between. Germline V gives CDR1 MNHEY, CDR2 SVGEGT. This CDR3 is built from 12 residues. The CDR3 coding sequence is TGTGCCAGCAGTCGACAGTTCTATGGCTACACCTTC. As protein: CASSRQFYGYTF.

This clonotype was detected a few times. The chain recombines TRBV18 with TRBJ2-7; D may be TRBD1 or TRBD2 (5 bases each). This CDR3 is 13 amino acids long. V lost 0 bases and J lost 7, with 10 bases in between. CDR1 KGHSH and CDR2 LQKENI come from the germline V gene. DNA for the CDR3: TGTGCCAGCTCACCACCGGCAGGGAGAGAGCAGTACTTC. Its protein product is CASSPPAGREQYF.